This paragraph reports one TCR beta chain. Its cognate antigen is unknown. These data belong to a study of T cell responses to AZD1222 COVID-19 vaccine. Study-level information: The study pooled second doses at about 4 or about 12 weeks. Study results and caveats: With dominance at 160-218 and 743-854, vaccine-associated CD4 TCRs spanned spike. Donor demographics were predominantly white British with a female majority; clonal diversity may be underestimated. The study sampled repertoires only after the peak T cell response.

Assay: immunoSEQ multiplex PCR; the TCRdb copy retains only in-frame clones and omits some. The data show some 130,000 clones, 91% seen once. Germline V lookup: CDR1 LGHDT, CDR2 YNNKEL (reference sequence). The CDR3 runs 12 residues. After removal of 3 bases from V and 7 bases from J, the junction contained 0 bases not matched to a gene. This specimen consisted of peripheral blood, obtained on day 0 of AZD1222 vaccination. The chain has TRBV3-1 (or the pseudogene TRBV3-2) and TRBJ2-4; 7 nucleotides line up with TRBD2. The receptor was derived from an adult in good health. The CDR3 DNA sequence: TGTGCCAGCAGCCAGGGGGGGAACATTCAGTACTTC. Amino acids: CASSQGGNIQYF.